This entry concerns a single TCR beta chain. Original processing notes: For nucleated cells, counts were estimated from reference gene primer amplification. TCRdb keeps only in-frame clones here, not all; method: immunoSEQ multiplex PCR. The V and J calls and the clone size are those of that table, but D and trimming were determined from the DNA. The sample shows 250,000 to 350,000 clones, approximately 91% of them seen only once. The sample is drawn from a study of blood T cell repertoires in COVID-19. About the research overall: In each case, the material was cDNA or gDNA derived from T cells, B-cell-depleted T cells, or PBMCs.

This CDR3 is built from 14 residues. V gave up 5 bases and J gave up 6 bases, with 15 bases separating them. CDR1 MNHNS and CDR2 SASEGT come from the germline V gene. The sequenced sample consisted of peripheral blood. The TCR comes from a woman aged 55-69 years with acute or convalescent COVID-19. The V and J genes are TRBV6-1 and TRBJ2-3, with D unclear. CDR3 DNA sequence: TGTGCCAGCAGTTATGAGGCCCGGCCGGATACGCAGTATTTT. As protein: CASSYEARPDTQYF.